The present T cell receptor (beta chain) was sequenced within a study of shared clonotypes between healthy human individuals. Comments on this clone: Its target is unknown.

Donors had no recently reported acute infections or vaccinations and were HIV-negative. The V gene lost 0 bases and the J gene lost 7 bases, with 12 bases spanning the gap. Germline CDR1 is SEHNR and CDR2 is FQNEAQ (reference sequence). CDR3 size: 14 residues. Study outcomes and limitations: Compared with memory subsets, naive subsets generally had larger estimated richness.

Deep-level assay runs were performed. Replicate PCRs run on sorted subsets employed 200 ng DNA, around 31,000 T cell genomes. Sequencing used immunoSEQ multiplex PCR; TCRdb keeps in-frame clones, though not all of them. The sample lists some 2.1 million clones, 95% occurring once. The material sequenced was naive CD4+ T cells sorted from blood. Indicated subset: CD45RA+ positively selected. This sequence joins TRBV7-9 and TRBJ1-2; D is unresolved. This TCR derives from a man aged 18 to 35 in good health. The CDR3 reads CASSLALAFGGYTF. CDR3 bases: TGTGCCAGCAGCTTAGCCTTGGCGTTCGGTGGCTACACCTTC.